This T cell receptor beta chain was recorded in a study of human T cells and chemical hapten exposure. Time point defined: pre-sensitization, week 0. Documented treatment: therapeutic diphenylcyclopropenone sensitization with weekly scalp DPC. People who gave samples had alopecia, were 18 to 70 years old, and were suitable for DPC. V gave up 5 bases and J gave up 8 bases, with 19 bases separating them. This CDR3 has 15 amino acids. Germline CDR1 reads SGHAT; CDR2 reads FQNNGV. TCRdb redid the calling of the RACE reads with MiXCR, one entry per CDR3 protein. The repertoire holds more than 250,000 distinct CDR3 sequences, with 7.7% as singletons.

The TCR was taken from a man between 18 and 35 years old with alopecia areata. Some clones in this sample may be carry-over from other donors' samples. The input for sequencing was whole blood, taken in connection with sensitization to the hapten diphenylcyclopropenone (DPC). The rearrangement uses TRBV11-2 and TRBJ2-1; D might be TRBD1 or TRBD2, each matching 5 bases. The CDR3 sequence: CASSGLEGKVYEQFF. The DNA for the CDR3 is TGTGCCAGCAGCGGACTCGAGGGGAAGGTCTATGAGCAGTTCTTC.